A selection of T cell receptor beta chains follows, all from one sample in a study of CD8+ T cells in alopecia areata. Only in-frame clones appear in the TCRdb table, and some are missing; sequencing was by immunoSEQ multiplex PCR. The table records 100,000 to 150,000 clones, about 46% of them present only once. The source material was CD8+ T cells sorted from blood, sampled at week 0. The receptors here all came from a human donor with alopecia areata. The CDR3 runs from the conserved cysteine through the conserved F or W. A D gene is named only where the DNA matches it firmly. Size is stated for part of the rows, as once, few or many counts, or as a class when the clone is expanded.

D | J | size | V | DNA | CDR3
. | TRBJ1-6 | . | TRBV5-1 | TGCGCCAGCAGCCCGGCGGAGGTAGATTCACCCCTCCACTTT | CASSPAEVDSPLHF
. | TRBJ1-2 | . | TRBV27 | TGTGCCAGCAGTCGCGGGGGGCTGGACTATGGCTACACCTTC | CASSRGGLDYGYTF
TRBD1 | TRBJ2-3 | few | TRBV7-3 | TGTGCCAGCAGCTCCCTGCCCACAGGGGAATGGCAGTATTTT | CASSSLPTGEWQYF
TRBD1 | TRBJ2-7 | . | TRBV13 | TGTGCCAGCAGCCCGACTCAGACAGGGCCTCCCTACGAGCAGTACTTC | CASSPTQTGPPYEQYF
TRBD2 | TRBJ2-1 | . | TRBV6-4 | TGTGCCAGCAGTGAAGAGGAAAGCGGGGGGGCATACAATGAGCAGTTCTTC | CASSEEESGGAYNEQFF
. | TRBJ2-1 | . | TRBV30 | TGTGGGATGCAGGCTTTGGACAATGAGCAGTTCTTC | CGMQALDNEQFF
. | TRBJ1-1 | . | TRBV27 | TGTGCCACCGTGACAGGGAACACTGAAGCTTTCTTT | CATVTGNTEAFF
TRBD1 | TRBJ2-7 | . | TRBV29-1 | TGCAGCGTTGATAGTGGGACAGGGGGGTACGAGCAGTACTTC | CSVDSGTGGYEQYF
TRBD1 | TRBJ2-1 | few | TRBV13 | TGTGCCAGCAGCTTCGGACAGGTTCGGCAGTTCTTC | CASSFGQVRQFF
. | TRBJ2-3 | once | TRBV7-9 | TGTGCCAGCAGCTTAGTGGGATCCCCCGATACGCAGTATTTT | CASSLVGSPDTQYF
. | TRBJ1-2 | few | TRBV2 | TGTGCCAGCAGTCCGTTTGCTGGGGGTCGGAGCTATGGCTACACCTTC | CASSPFAGGRSYGYTF
. | TRBJ1-2 | . | TRBV30 | TGTGCCTGGAGTCTGGGGGATGGCTACACCTTC | CAWSLGDGYTF
TRBD1 | TRBJ2-7 | few | TRBV5-6 | TGTGCCAGCAGCTGGGACAGGGGGCCCGAGCAGTACTTC | CASSWDRGPEQYF
. | TRBJ2-5 | . | TRBV5-6 | TGTGCCAGCATAAACCGGGACCACCAAGAGACCCAGTACTTC | CASINRDHQETQYF
TRBD1 | TRBJ2-5 | few | TRBV5-1 | TGCGCCAGCAGCCCCACAGGGGTAGGAGAGACCCAGTACTTC | CASSPTGVGETQYF
. | TRBJ2-7 | . | TRBV11-2 | TGTGCCAGCAGCTTAGCCCGGGGCTACGAGCAGTACTTC | CASSLARGYEQYF
. | TRBJ1-5 | . | TRBV11-1 | TGTGCCAGCAGCTTGTCAGGTCCGGGACAGCCCCAGCATTTT | CASSLSGPGQPQHF
. | TRBJ2-3 | many | TRBV6-1 | TGTGCCAGCAGTGAAGCGCTGTCAGGAGGGGGCACAGATACGCAGTATTTT | CASSEALSGGGTDTQYF
TRBD1 | TRBJ2-3 | . | TRBV9 | TGTGCCAGCAGCGTAGCAGGGGACAGGGAAGTTTCAGATACGCAGTATTTT | CASSVAGDREVSDTQYF
TRBD1 | TRBJ1-2 | . | TRBV9 | TGTGCCAGCAGCAAGGGACAGGGGGTCGGCTACACCTTC | CASSKGQGVGYTF
. | TRBJ2-7 | few | TRBV7-9 | TGTGCCAGCAGCCCAAGGGACGAGCAGTACTTC | CASSPRDEQYF
. | TRBJ2-7 | . | TRBV13 | TGTGCCAGCAGCTTTGGCAGCTCCTACGAGCAGTACTTC | CASSFGSSYEQYF
. | TRBJ2-4 | few | TRBV4-1 | TGCGCCAGCAGCCCAAGCCAGGGAGCTGAGGTGGGGTACAAAAACATTCAGTACTTC | CASSPSQGAEVGYKNIQYF
. | TRBJ1-1 | . | TRBV30 | TGTGCCTGGAGTGTACAGGGAACTACTGAAGCTTTCTTT | CAWSVQGTTEAFF
. | TRBJ1-1 | . | TRBV27 | TGTGCCAGCAGCCCGGGGGGGGAGACTGAAGCTTTCTTT | CASSPGGETEAFF
. | TRBJ2-7 | few | TRBV29-1 | TGCAGCGTTGAAGATCTGACCTACGAGCAGTACTTC | CSVEDLTYEQYF
. | TRBJ2-1 | . | TRBV11-2 | TGTGCCAGCAGCTTATCCATCGGCAATGAGCAGTTCTTC | CASSLSIGNEQFF
. | TRBJ2-5 | few | TRBV7-9 | TGTGCCAGCAGCTTAACGCTCCAAGAGACCCAGTACTTC | CASSLTLQETQYF
. | TRBJ2-1 | . | TRBV4-3 | TGCGCCAGCAGCCAAGTTTTGGAGGGGGTAAACAATGAGCAGTTCTTC | CASSQVLEGVNNEQFF
. | TRBJ1-6 | . | TRBV7-9 | TGTGCCAGCAGCGCGGTTTATAATTCACCCCTCCACTTT | CASSAVYNSPLHF
TRBD2 | TRBJ2-6 | large | TRBV6-1 | TGTGCCAGCAGTGAAACTAGCGCTGGGGCCAACGTCCTGACTTTC | CASSETSAGANVLTF
. | TRBJ1-2 | . | TRBV10-3 | TGTGCCATCAGTGAGACCCTCGCAGGGACCGATGGCTACACCTTC | CAISETLAGTDGYTF
TRBD1 | TRBJ2-7 | . | TRBV15 | TGTGCCACCAGTACTGGGACAGGGGAAGTCCACGAGCAGTACTTC | CATSTGTGEVHEQYF
. | TRBJ1-5 | few | TRBV4-1 | TGCGCCAGCAGGTACAGGGTTGGACAGCCCCAGCATTTT | CASRYRVGQPQHF
TRBD1 | TRBJ2-7 | . | TRBV10-3 | TGTGCCATCAGTGAGCCGGGACAGGGTTTGTACGAGCAGTACTTC | CAISEPGQGLYEQYF
TRBD1 | TRBJ1-1 | . | TRBV19 | TGTGCCAGTAGCCCGACGGCAGGGGGCCTAGTAATGGCTTTCTTT | CASSPTAGGLVMAFF
. | TRBJ2-5 | . | TRBV6-5 | TGTGCCAGCAGTTACGGGTCCTCTCGTGAGACCCAGTACTTC | CASSYGSSRETQYF
. | TRBJ1-5 | few | TRBV10-3 | TGTGCCATCAGTGACGGGGACCGGGACCAGCCCCAGCATTTT | CAISDGDRDQPQHF
. | TRBJ2-1 | . | TRBV29-1 | TGCAGCGTTGAAGATCGGCAGTTAGGTGAGCAGTTCTTC | CSVEDRQLGEQFF
. | TRBJ2-7 | few | TRBV7-2 | TGTGCCAGCAGCTTATGGCCCAACTACGAGCAGTACTTC | CASSLWPNYEQYF
TRBD1 | TRBJ2-2 | . | TRBV2 | TGTGCCAGCAGAAGACAGGGGGGAGACGGGGAGCTGTTTTTT | CASRRQGGDGELFF
TRBD2 | TRBJ2-4 | . | TRBV30 | TGTGCCTGGAGTGCGGCAGCTGCGACTAGCGGGGGACTAGCCAAAAACATTCAGTACTTC | CAWSAAAATSGGLAKNIQYF
. | TRBJ2-5 | few | TRBV5-1 | TGCGCCAGCAGCTTGGGAGACAGGAGGTACCAAGAGACCCAGTACTTC | CASSLGDRRYQETQYF
TRBD2 | TRBJ2-2 | . | TRBV6-5 | TGTGCCAGCAAGCGGGGGAACACCGGGGAGCTGTTTTTT | CASKRGNTGELFF
. | TRBJ2-2 | . | TRBV11-2 | TGTGCCAGCAGCTCATTCGACCTAGCCCCCGGGGAGCTGTTTTTT | CASSSFDLAPGELFF
TRBD2 | TRBJ2-3 | . | TRBV5-1 | TGCGCCAGCACTGGACTAGCGGAAAGCACAGATACGCAGTATTTT | CASTGLAESTDTQYF